Here is one TCR beta chain with its context. This entry belongs to a study of T cell changes during pregnancy in multiple sclerosis. Sequencing used immunoSEQ multiplex PCR; TCRdb keeps in-frame clones, though not all of them. This table has just over 40,000 clones, 88% appearing once. The specimen comprised peripheral blood, sampled in the first trimester of pregnancy. The TCR sequence derives from a female donor in good health, enrolled as a control in a pregnancy study.

The DNA for the CDR3 is TGTGCCAGCAGCTTAGATTTGCAGGAATCGAAGCAGTACTTC. Amino acids: CASSLDLQESKQYF. The V gene is TRBV7-8, the J gene TRBJ2-7; D gene ambiguous. The length of the CDR3 is 14 residues. Germline loops: CDR1 SGHVS, CDR2 FQNEAQ. Trimming shortened V by 1 base and J by 8 bases, and 15 bases separated the two germline ends.